The 9 T cell receptor beta chains reported below all come from one sample, sequenced in a study of identical twins (dated by TCRdb to between 2015 and 2016). The library was prepared using 5' RACE. Sequenced on an Illumina HiSeq 2000. The public reads were run again by TCRdb, first through fastp at Q25 and then through MiXCR, and only productive beta chains were kept. Entries are consolidated by CDR3 protein sequence, retaining the most common genes and DNA. This sample holds roughly 720,000 distinct CDR3 sequences; 18% were observed only once. Around 14% of the sample is taken by the ten largest. The same data also went into a second study, on T cells expressing NK-cell markers.

The sample comprised PBMCs. All receptors come from a young woman in good health.

The chain combines TRBV7-9 with TRBJ2-7, with TRBD2 as a possible D gene (5 bases). This CDR3 is 15 amino acids long. CDR1 and CDR2 (germline): SEHNR, FQNEAQ (reference sequence). V was pared by 1 base and J by 6 bases, with 16 bases between. As DNA, the CDR3 is TGTGCCAGCAGCTTAGGGCACCCCCGGGGTGGCGAGCAGTACTTC. Its translation is CASSLGHPRGGEQYF.

The CDR3 nucleotides read TGTGCCAGCAGCTACGGGCCCCGGGCCTCCTATGGCTACACCTTC. It specifies CASSYGPRASYGYTF. This chain links TRBV28 with TRBJ1-2; D unclear. The length of the CDR3 is 15 residues. Trimming took off 6 bases at V and 4 bases at J, with 18 bases between the two ends. Germline values: CDR1 MDHEN, CDR2 SYDVKM.

This clonotype turned up a few times. This chain uses TRBV7-9 with TRBJ2-7; D is perhaps TRBD1 or TRBD2 (5 bases each). Trimming pared 3 bases from V and 6 bases from J, leaving 12 bases between. The V gene's germline CDR1 is SEHNR and CDR2 FQNEAQ (reference sequence). This CDR3 is built from 13 residues. The CDR3 spells CASSFTGLGEQYF. In nucleotides, the CDR3 is TGTGCCAGCAGCTTTACGGGGCTGGGCGAGCAGTACTTC.

V and J are TRBV29-1 and TRBJ2-5; D is perhaps TRBD2 (6 bases). The CDR3 is 12 residues long. V lost 3 bases and J 5 bases, leaving 10 bases between the germline ends. Germline assignment: CDR1 SQVTM and CDR2 ANQGSEA. CDR3 protein: CSVDREEETQYF. For the CDR3, the DNA is TGCAGCGTTGACAGGGAGGAGGAGACCCAGTACTTC.

The chain is built from TRBV9 and TRBJ2-7, with 12 bases fitting TRBD2. The CDR3 sequence is 14 residues long. Losses at the gene ends were 3 bases for V and 5 bases for J; bases not matched to a gene: 3. CDR1 and CDR2 (germline): SGDLS, YYNGEE. This CDR3 reads CASSEGLAGNEQYF. The CDR3 DNA reads as TGTGCCAGCAGCGAAGGACTAGCGGGAAACGAGCAGTACTTC.

This clonotype was observed a few times. The chain carries TRBV12-3 or TRBV12-4 and TRBJ2-3, with D perhaps matching TRBD1 (5 bases). The CDR3 loop spans 14 amino acids. Trimming took 2 bases from V and 3 from J, leaving 9 bases between them. DNA of the CDR3: TGTGCCAGCAGTTTAACCAGGGTAACAGATACGCAGTATTTT. It is translated as CASSLTRVTDTQYF.

The rearrangement links TRBV5-6 to TRBJ2-3, with 9 nucleotides matching TRBD1. V shed 3 bases and J 4 bases; nucleotides not matched to a gene: 9. The CDR3 length is 16 residues. CDR1 and CDR2 (germline): SGHDT, YYEEEE. CDR3 nucleotides: TGTGCCAGCAGCTGGACGGGACAGGGAAGGCCAGATACGCAGTATTTT. Translating gives CASSWTGQGRPDTQYF.

The J gene is TRBJ2-1, the V gene TRBV29-1; D gene uncertain. Germline assignment: CDR1 SQVTM and CDR2 ANQGSEA. The V end lost 7 bases, the J end lost 0 bases, and 7 bases lay between the germline ends. The CDR3 has 12 amino acids. The CDR3 coding sequence is TGCAGCGCCACAGTCTCCTACAATGAGCAGTTCTTC. It codes for CSATVSYNEQFF.

This clonotype came up a few times. This chain connects TRBV6-5 to TRBJ1-2, with a weak D call TRBD1 (5 bases). Germline CDR1 reads MNHEY; CDR2 reads SVGAGI. V was shortened by 0 bases and J by 7 bases, with 18 bases between the two germline ends. This CDR3 region has 16 residues. For the CDR3, the DNA is TGTGCCAGCAGTTACTCTGGGGCCCGGCTCGTGGGTGGCTACACCTTC. Translating it yields CASSYSGARLVGGYTF.